One sample yielded the 26 T cell receptor beta chains listed below, sequenced in a study of T cell responses to AZD1222 COVID-19 vaccine. The protocol was immunoSEQ multiplex PCR, while the TCRdb copy is restricted to in-frame clones and leaves out a portion. The table includes about 48,000 clones, 65% to 90% detected once. Here the sequenced sample was peripheral blood, taken 28 days after the second AZD1222 dose. The receptors come from an adult who received the AZD1222 COVID-19 vaccine.

V is TRBV29-1 and J is TRBJ1-5, with D hard to call. Trimming took 4 bases from V and 0 from J, leaving 7 bases between them. CDR3 length: 13 amino acids. Germline V lookup: CDR1 SQVTM, CDR2 ANQGSEA. The CDR3 region is CSVAMYSNQPQHF. CDR3 nucleotides: TGCAGCGTTGCAATGTATAGCAATCAGCCCCAGCATTTT.

This chain connects TRBV7-9 to TRBJ1-1; 8 bases agree with TRBD1. This CDR3 is 15 amino acids long. Germline-derived CDR1 and CDR2 are SEHNR and FQNEAQ (reference sequence). Trimming cost V 5 bases and J 1 base; bases outside gene matches: 6. The CDR3 nucleotides read TGTGCCAGCAGCCCAGACAGGGGATCGAACACTGAAGCTTTCTTT. Translating gives CASSPDRGSNTEAFF.

This chain links TRBV5-5 with TRBJ2-2, with 10 bases lining up with TRBD2. The trim removed 0 bases at V and 8 bases at J, leaving 7 bases unmatched. The germline V gene encodes CDR1 SGHKS and CDR2 YYEKEE (reference sequence). The CDR3 has 16 residues. The DNA for the CDR3 is TGTGCCAGCAGCTTGGCGCTAGCGGGAGCATCGGGGGAGCTGTTTTTT. It codes for CASSLALAGASGELFF.

V and J are TRBV6-4 and TRBJ2-7; D is possibly TRBD1 (6 bases). CDR3 size: 12 residues. Trimming cost V 11 bases and J 3 bases, with 14 bases left between them. Germline V gene lookup returns CDR1 MRHNA and CDR2 SNTAGT. The CDR3 here is CAGRGSGYEQYF. CDR3 sequence (DNA): TGTGCCGGAAGGGGGTCGGGCTACGAGCAGTACTTC.

A single count supports this clone. The chain carries TRBV7-9 and TRBJ1-6, with D tentatively TRBD1 (5 bases). This CDR3 is 14 amino acids long. Per germline, CDR1 SEHNR and CDR2 FQNEAQ (reference sequence). Trimming removed 5 bases from V and 10 bases from J, with 15 bases in between. The CDR3 is CASSPGAGNSPLHF. Here the CDR3 DNA reads TGTGCCAGCAGCCCCGGGGCGGGGAACTCACCCCTCCACTTT. Supplemented by reference TRBV7-9 and TRBJ1-6, the full variable domain reads DTGVSQNPRHKITKRGQNVTFRCDPISEHNRLYWYRQTLGQGPEFLTYFQNEAQLEKSRLLSDRFSAERPKGSFSTLEIQRTEQGDSAMYLCASSPGAGNSPLHFGNGTRLTVT.

The genes are TRBV5-1 and TRBJ2-5, with TRBD2 matching 7 bases. CDR1 SGHRS and CDR2 YFSETQ come from the germline V gene. V lost 1 base, J lost 5 bases, and 8 bases stayed unmatched. This CDR3 has 15 residues. The CDR3 region has the DNA TGCGCCAGCAGCTTGATCGGCGGGAGTGGGGAGACCCAGTACTTC. Its translation is CASSLIGGSGETQYF. The whole variable domain, remainder taken from reference TRBV5-1 and TRBJ2-5, is KAGVTQTPRYLIKTRGQQVTLSCSPISGHRSVSWYQQTPGQGLQFLFEYFSETQRNKGNFPGRFSGRQFSNSRSEMNVSTLELGDSALYLCASSLIGGSGETQYFGPGTRLLVL.

This clone appeared a single time. This sequence joins TRBV5-4 and TRBJ2-1, with D possibly matching TRBD2 (5 bases). The V and J ends lost 2 bases and 2 bases respectively, with 8 bases between them. The CDR3 sequence is 14 residues long. Germline values: CDR1 SGHNT, CDR2 YYREEE (reference sequence). The CDR3 region has the DNA TGTGCCAGCAGCTTTACGGGGACCTACAATGAGCAGTTCTTC. Translation gives CASSFTGTYNEQFF.

There are a few counts of this clone. This chain links TRBV18 with TRBJ2-7, with D perhaps TRBD1 or TRBD2 (5 bases each). The V gene's germline CDR1 is KGHSH and CDR2 LQKENI. Trimming pared 6 bases from V and 4 bases from J, leaving 16 bases between. This CDR3 region has 14 residues. CDR3 coding DNA: TGTGCCAGCTCCCTAGAGGGGATAGTGTACGAGCAGTACTTC. It encodes CASSLEGIVYEQYF.

The CDR3 loop is CASSSVVRLVYEQYF. The CDR3 DNA reads TGTGCCAGCAGTTCCGTGGTACGGCTTGTCTACGAGCAGTACTTC. The V and J genes are TRBV28 and TRBJ2-7; D not certain. The CDR3 sequence is 15 residues long. CDR1 MDHEN and CDR2 SYDVKM come from the germline V gene. V dropped 4 bases and J dropped 3 bases, with 16 bases sitting between them.

The chain joins TRBV19 to TRBJ2-7; perhaps TRBD1 as D (6 bases). Between the trimmed V and J ends, which lost 7 bases and 1 base, there was a span of 11 bases. This CDR3 contains 13 residues. CDR1 is LNHDA, CDR2 SQIVND, per germline (reference sequence). In nucleotides, the CDR3 is TGTGCCAGTAATGGGGACACTTCCTACGAGCAGTACTTC. This codes for CASNGDTSYEQYF.

This sequence joins TRBV9 and TRBJ2-2, with D possibly being TRBD2 (5 bases). Trimming removed 6 bases at V and 7 bases at J, with 16 bases between. CDR3 length equals 14 residues. Germline V gene lookup returns CDR1 SGDLS and CDR2 YYNGEE. The CDR3 nucleotides are TGTGCCAGCACGTTGAGGGAGCTTGGCGGGGAGCTGTTTTTT. It codes for CASTLRELGGELFF.

The chain joins TRBV4-3 to TRBJ1-1; D unclear. Trimming pared 0 bases from V and 11 bases from J, leaving 22 bases between. Germline V gene lookup returns CDR1 LGHNA and CDR2 YSLEER. The CDR3 sequence is 16 residues long. CDR3 nucleotides: TGCGCCAGCAGCCAAGATTTAGCCGAGCCTGAATCGTGGGCTTTCTTT. Encoded protein: CASSQDLAEPESWAFF.

The chain couples TRBV7-2 to TRBJ1-4; tentative D call: TRBD1 (5 bases). With 4 bases removed from V and 4 bases from J, the gap between germline ends came to 13 bases. Germline CDR1 reads SGHTA; CDR2 reads FQGNSA. The CDR3 consists of 15 residues. CDR3 DNA: TGTGCCAGCAGCTGGGGCGGGGATAATAATGAAAAACTGTTTTTT. This sequence encodes CASSWGGDNNEKLFF.

This rearrangement joins TRBV18 to TRBJ2-7; D might be TRBD2 (6 bases). Trimming shortened V by 3 bases and J by 5 bases, and 20 bases separated the two germline ends. Germline V lookup: CDR1 KGHSH, CDR2 LQKENI. This CDR3 comprises 16 residues. The CDR3 DNA is TGTGCCAGCTCACCCGAGATTAGCGGAGGAGGAAACGAGCAGTACTTC. Translating it yields CASSPEISGGGNEQYF.

The rearrangement links TRBV19 to TRBJ2-3; D gene unclear. The CDR3 consists of 15 residues. From germline, CDR1 is LNHDA and CDR2 SQIVND (reference sequence). V lost 7 bases, J lost 4 bases, and 18 bases lay in between. Here the CDR3 DNA reads TGTGCCAGTACCGGGCCTCGTGTACCCCCAGATACGCAGTATTTT. It yields the protein CASTGPRVPPDTQYF.

The V and J genes are TRBV2 and TRBJ2-2; 10 nucleotides match TRBD2. The CDR3 is made up of 14 amino acids. Trimming took 11 bases from V and 4 from J; bases not matched to a gene: 7. Germline V gives CDR1 SNHLY, CDR2 FYNNEI. The CDR3 sequence: CAGSLAGFTGELFF. In DNA, the CDR3 is TGTGCCGGTTCACTAGCGGGGTTCACCGGGGAGCTGTTTTTT.

The chain employs TRBV18 and TRBJ2-2, with a possible D match to TRBD2 (6 bases). Trimming pared 3 bases from V and 2 bases from J, leaving 13 bases between. Looked up from germline, CDR1 is KGHSH and CDR2 is LQKENI. CDR3 length equals 16 residues. The CDR3 sequence: CASSPPGLYNTGELFF. The CDR3 bases are TGTGCCAGCTCACCTCCGGGACTCTACAACACCGGGGAGCTGTTTTTT.

The chain carries TRBV9 and TRBJ2-5; D is possibly TRBD1 (6 bases). V shed 0 bases and J shed 1 base, with 13 bases lying between them. The CDR3 spans 16 residues. Germline V gives CDR1 SGDLS, CDR2 YYNGEE. CDR3: CASSVAGLGGQETQYF. The CDR3 DNA is TGTGCCAGCAGCGTAGCCGGCCTAGGGGGCCAAGAGACCCAGTACTTC.

The chain uses TRBV19 and TRBJ2-1; TRBD1 matches at 9 bases. After removal of 6 bases from V and 8 bases from J, the junction contained 11 bases not matched to a gene. Germline CDR1 is LNHDA and CDR2 is SQIVND (reference sequence). The CDR3 is 15 amino acids. CDR3 in amino acids: CASSAKGTGFYEQFF. The DNA for the CDR3 is TGTGCCAGTAGCGCTAAAGGGACAGGGTTTTATGAGCAGTTCTTC.

This chain links TRBV28 with TRBJ1-2, with a weak D call TRBD1 (6 bases). Germline CDR1 MDHEN, CDR2 SYDVKM. Trimming left V 7 bases short and J 3 bases short, with 12 bases between. This CDR3 is 13 amino acids long. The CDR3 loop is CASMEGGDYGYTF. In nucleotides, the CDR3 is TGTGCCAGCATGGAGGGGGGGGACTATGGCTACACCTTC.

This chain uses TRBV5-5 with TRBJ2-5, with 8 bases aligning to TRBD1. Germline assignment: CDR1 SGHKS and CDR2 YYEKEE (reference sequence). V lost 2 bases to trimming and J lost 5 bases; unmatched junction nucleotides: 5. The CDR3 extends over 14 amino acids. The CDR3 DNA sequence: TGTGCCAGCAGCTTACAGGGGGTTTGGGAGACCCAGTACTTC. Translating it yields CASSLQGVWETQYF.

The chain recombines TRBV4-1 with TRBJ2-7; 12 nucleotides line up with TRBD1. The trim removed 4 bases at V and 7 bases at J, leaving 5 bases unmatched. This CDR3 spans 14 amino acids. CDR1 is MGHRA, CDR2 YSYEKL, per germline. CDR3 nucleotides: TGCGCCAGCAGCCCGGGACAGGGGGCGAGAGAGCAGTACTTC. Amino acids: CASSPGQGAREQYF.

J is TRBJ2-7 and V is TRBV3-1 (or the pseudogene TRBV3-2); D call uncertain. Trimming took off 4 bases at V and 5 bases at J, with 9 bases between the two ends. Germline-derived CDR1 and CDR2 are LGHDT and YNNKEL (reference sequence). CDR3 size: 12 residues. CDR3: CASSPLGNEQYF. The CDR3 nucleotides are TGTGCCAGCAGCCCCCTTGGAAACGAGCAGTACTTC.

This clone was observed a handful of times. The chain joins TRBV14 to TRBJ2-2; 15 nucleotides align to TRBD2. CDR3 length: 17 residues. Trimming at V came to 4 bases and at J to 7 bases, leaving 7 bases not matched to a gene. CDR1 is SGHDN, CDR2 FVKESK, per germline. CDR3 nucleotides: TGTGCCAGCAGCCGCGGACTAGCGGGAGGGCCGGTCGGGGAGCTGTTTTTT. It translates to CASSRGLAGGPVGELFF.

V usage is TRBV9 and J usage is TRBJ2-5, with D uncertain. The CDR3 runs to 13 residues. Per the germline V gene, CDR1 is SGDLS and CDR2 is YYNGEE. V lost 2 bases and J 1 base, leaving 6 bases between the germline ends. In DNA, the CDR3 is TGTGCCAGCAGCGTTAACGGCCAAGAGACCCAGTACTTC. This gives the protein CASSVNGQETQYF.

The V gene is TRBV11-2, the J gene TRBJ2-7; 9 bases agree with TRBD1. After removal of 5 bases from V and 3 bases from J, the junction contained 11 bases not matched to a gene. Germline CDR1 reads SGHAT; CDR2 reads FQNNGV. This CDR3 contains 16 residues. This CDR3 reads CASSPSGRTGVYEQYF. The CDR3 region has the DNA TGTGCCAGCAGCCCGAGCGGAAGGACAGGGGTCTACGAGCAGTACTTC.